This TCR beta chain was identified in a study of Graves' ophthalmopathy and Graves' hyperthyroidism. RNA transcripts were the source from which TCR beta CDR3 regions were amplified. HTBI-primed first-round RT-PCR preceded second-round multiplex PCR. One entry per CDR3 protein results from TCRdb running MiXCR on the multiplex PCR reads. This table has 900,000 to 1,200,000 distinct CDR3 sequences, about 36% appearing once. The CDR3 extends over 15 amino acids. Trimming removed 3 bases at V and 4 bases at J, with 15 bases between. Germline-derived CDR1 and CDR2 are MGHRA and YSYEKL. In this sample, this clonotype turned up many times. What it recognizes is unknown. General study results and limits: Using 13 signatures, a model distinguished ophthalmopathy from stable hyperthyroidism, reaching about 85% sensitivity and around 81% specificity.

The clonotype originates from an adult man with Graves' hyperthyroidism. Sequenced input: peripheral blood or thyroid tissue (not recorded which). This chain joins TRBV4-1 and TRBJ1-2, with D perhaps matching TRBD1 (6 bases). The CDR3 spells CASSHPDRFSYGYTF. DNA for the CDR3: TGCGCCAGCAGCCACCCAGACAGGTTCTCCTATGGCTACACCTTC.